The next 21 T cell receptor beta chains were all read from a single sample in a study of T cell responses to AZD1222 COVID-19 vaccine. Libraries were prepared by immunoSEQ multiplex PCR; TCRdb keeps only in-frame clonotypes and omits some of them. The sample yields approximately 61,000 clones, around 81% seen once. The sequencing used peripheral blood, collected 28 days after the second AZD1222 dose. Source of these receptors: an adult who received the AZD1222 COVID-19 vaccine.

In its sample, this clone was seen once. CDR3 nucleotide sequence: TGTGCCAGCAGCGTAGGTCTAGGGCAGTCACCCCTCCACTTT. It yields the protein CASSVGLGQSPLHF. The V gene is TRBV9, the J gene TRBJ1-6, with D uncertain. Between the trimmed V and J ends, which lost 0 bases and 10 bases, there was a span of 11 bases. This CDR3 comprises 14 residues. Germline-derived CDR1 and CDR2 are SGDLS and YYNGEE.

The chain couples TRBV20-1 to TRBJ2-7; no firm D call. Germline V CDR1 and CDR2: DFQATT, SNEGSKA (reference sequence). Trimming shortened V by 3 bases and J by 0 bases, and 6 bases separated the two germline ends. The CDR3 is 12 amino acids. As DNA, the CDR3 is TGCAGTGCTAGTCGGAGCTCCTACGAGCAGTACTTC. Amino acids: CSASRSSYEQYF.

V is TRBV6-4 and J is TRBJ1-1; D not certain. Germline V gene sequence: CDR1 MRHNA, CDR2 SNTAGT. Trimming removed 2 bases from V and 4 bases from J, with 8 bases in between. The CDR3 has 13 amino acids. As DNA, the CDR3 is TGTGCCAGCAGTGACAGGGTGGGCACTGAAGCTTTCTTT. Translating it yields CASSDRVGTEAFF.

The chain joins TRBV28 to TRBJ2-1; 8 bases map to TRBD2. V shed 7 bases, J shed 2 bases, and the junction held 7 bases outside the gene matches. The CDR3 is made up of 15 amino acids. Germline CDR1 reads MDHEN; CDR2 reads SYDVKM. CDR3: CASIGAGGPYNEQFF. The CDR3 bases are TGTGCCAGCATAGGGGCGGGAGGACCCTACAATGAGCAGTTCTTC.

This clone was counted only a few times. The chain links TRBV25-1 to TRBJ2-7, with D maybe TRBD2 (6 bases). CDR1 and CDR2 from the germline V gene are MGHDK and SYGVNS. This CDR3 comprises 12 residues. Trimming removed 6 bases at V and 0 bases at J, with 6 bases between. The CDR3 sequence: CASRGGSYEQYF. The CDR3 nucleotides are TGTGCCAGCAGGGGAGGCTCCTACGAGCAGTACTTC.

This clone showed up just a few times. The gene calls are TRBV7-8 and TRBJ2-1, with 13 bases identical to TRBD2. From germline, CDR1 is SGHVS and CDR2 FQNEAQ. The CDR3 is made up of 19 amino acids. V lost 0 bases to trimming and J lost 5 bases; unmatched junction nucleotides: 10. This CDR3 reads CASSLAVLKTSGRNNEQFF. In nucleotides, the CDR3 is TGTGCCAGCAGCTTAGCGGTTCTCAAGACTAGCGGGAGGAACAATGAGCAGTTCTTC.

The chain carries TRBV3-1 (or the pseudogene TRBV3-2) and TRBJ2-1; no clear D gene. The CDR3 consists of 11 residues. V lost 6 bases, J lost 9 bases, and 9 bases lay in between. The germline V gene has CDR1 LGHDT and CDR2 YNNKEL (reference sequence). The CDR3 loop is CASSSWAEQFF. The CDR3 nucleotides are TGTGCCAGCAGTTCCTGGGCTGAGCAGTTCTTC.

Here the CDR3 reads CASSYRTGGAGDEQFF. DNA of the CDR3: TGTGCCAGCAGTTACAGGACAGGGGGCGCGGGGGATGAGCAGTTCTTC. The chain uses TRBV6-5 and TRBJ2-1; TRBD1 agrees at 11 bases. Per the germline V gene, CDR1 is MNHEY and CDR2 is SVGAGI. V trimming: 2 bases; J trimming: 8 bases; junction bases outside the gene matches: 8. The CDR3 spans 16 residues.

V is TRBV6-1 and J is TRBJ1-5, with a weak D call TRBD1 (5 bases). The V gene's germline CDR1 is MNHNS and CDR2 SASEGT. V lost 4 bases to trimming and J lost 4 bases, with 17 bases between them. CDR3 length: 16 amino acids. This CDR3 reads CASSGYGGSGNQPQHF. In DNA, the CDR3 is TGTGCCAGCAGTGGATACGGAGGGTCAGGGAATCAGCCCCAGCATTTT.

The chain uses TRBV24-1 and TRBJ2-2, with 8 bases fitting TRBD2. The CDR3 totals 14 residues. From germline, CDR1 is KGHDR and CDR2 SFDVKD. J lost 6 bases, V lost 10 bases, and 9 bases had no gene match. The CDR3 sequence is CATGGRTTAGELFF. The CDR3 DNA reads as TGTGCCACAGGCGGGAGGACCACTGCCGGGGAGCTGTTTTTT.

The chain recombines TRBV21-1 with TRBJ2-5; the tabulated D call, TRBD1, remains unverified against the DNA. TRBV21-1 is a pseudogene locus. CDR3 length: 18 residues. In DNA form, the CDR3 reads TGTGCCAGCAGCCTTCACTACTCCTGGGACAGGGATCAAGAGACCCAGTACTTC. Protein product: CASSLHYSWDRDQETQYF.

This rearrangement joins TRBV18 to TRBJ2-7; tentative D call: TRBD1 (5 bases). Germline values: CDR1 KGHSH, CDR2 LQKENI. CDR3 length: 13 amino acids. The V gene lost 2 bases and the J gene lost 6 bases, with 11 bases spanning the gap. CDR3 sequence: CASSPGEGAEQYF. Here the CDR3 DNA reads TGTGCCAGCTCACCAGGTGAAGGGGCCGAGCAGTACTTC.

The table lists this clone with a count of one. The chain joins TRBV2 to TRBJ2-1, with 8 bases aligning to TRBD1. Germline V CDR1 and CDR2: SNHLY, FYNNEI. V dropped 8 bases and J dropped 0; count of bases not matched to a gene: 6. CDR3 size: 15 residues. CDR3: CASRRGQASYNEQFF. In DNA form, the CDR3 reads TGTGCCAGCCGCCGGGGACAGGCCTCCTACAATGAGCAGTTCTTC. Drawing the rest from reference TRBV2 and TRBJ2-1, the complete variable domain is EPEVTQTPSHQVTQMGQEVILRCVPISNHLYFYWYRQILGQKVEFLVSFYNNEISEKSEIFDDQFSVERPDGSNFTLKIRSTKLEDSAMYFCASRRGQASYNEQFFGPGTRLTVL.

The V gene is TRBV24-1, the J gene TRBJ2-1, with D perhaps matching TRBD2 (5 bases). CDR3 length: 11 amino acids. In germline, CDR1 is KGHDR, CDR2 SFDVKD. The germline V and J ends were trimmed by 2 bases and 15 bases, with 10 bases remaining between them. DNA for the CDR3: TGTGCCACCAGTGATTCTCTAGCATGGTTCTTC. Translation: CATSDSLAWFF.

The CDR3 bases are TGTGCCATCAGTCCCACTACAGGGCTAAATCGCCTATCTTTACCCTACGAGCAGTACTTC. It translates to CAISPTTGLNRLSLPYEQYF. The chain links TRBV10-3 to TRBJ2-7; TRBD1 is a possible D gene (6 bases). Trimming stripped 5 bases from V and 2 bases from J, with 31 bases between. Germline V gene sequence: CDR1 ENHRY, CDR2 SYGVKD. The CDR3 extends over 20 amino acids.

The V gene is TRBV4-3, the J gene TRBJ1-5; no reliable D call. Germline V lookup: CDR1 LGHNA, CDR2 YSLEER. The CDR3 runs 14 residues. V lost 0 bases and J 5 bases, leaving 8 bases between the germline ends. This CDR3 is CASSQDGGYQPQHF. The DNA of the CDR3 is TGCGCCAGCAGCCAAGATGGAGGATATCAGCCCCAGCATTTT.

The sample holds one count of this clone. This chain connects TRBV2 to TRBJ2-3, with TRBD2 matching over 11 bases. V lost 6 bases and J lost 3; bases outside the gene matches: 8. Germline assignment: CDR1 SNHLY and CDR2 FYNNEI. This CDR3 is 16 amino acids long. The CDR3 sequence: CASSLGSSGGTDTQYF. The CDR3, as DNA: TGTGCCAGCAGCTTAGGGTCTAGCGGGGGGACAGATACGCAGTATTTT.

V usage is TRBV4-3 and J usage is TRBJ1-1; 7 bases are shared with TRBD1. The V and J ends lost 2 bases and 5 bases, in that order; junction bases with no gene match: 11. The CDR3 is made up of 16 amino acids. The germline V gene has CDR1 LGHNA and CDR2 YSLEER. CDR3 region: CASSQFYGTEHTEAFF. In nucleotides, the CDR3 is TGCGCCAGCAGCCAATTCTATGGGACAGAACATACTGAAGCTTTCTTT.

The chain couples TRBV11-3 to TRBJ2-4; no definite D call. The germline V and J ends were trimmed by 0 bases and 8 bases, with 8 bases remaining between them. The CDR3 runs to 13 residues. CDR1 and CDR2 (germline): SGHNT, YENEEA. CDR3 sequence reads: CASSLDQWDIQYF. The CDR3 DNA follows: TGTGCCAGCAGCTTAGATCAATGGGACATTCAGTACTTC.

The chain couples TRBV5-6 to TRBJ2-5; the D gene could be TRBD1 or TRBD2 (5 bases each). V was cut by 4 bases and J by 5 bases, with 15 bases left in between. In germline, CDR1 is SGHDT, CDR2 YYEEEE. The CDR3 runs 14 residues. Written as DNA, the CDR3 is TGTGCCAGCAGCGGCAGGGTTCCGGGGGAGACCCAGTACTTC. Amino acids: CASSGRVPGETQYF.

This clone showed up just a few times. This chain connects TRBV15 to TRBJ2-7, with D perhaps being TRBD1 or TRBD2 (6 bases each). Germline V gives CDR1 LNHNV, CDR2 YYDKDF (reference sequence). CDR3 length equals 12 residues. The germline V and J ends were trimmed by 8 bases and 3 bases, with 11 bases remaining between them. CDR3 protein: CATGGPLYEQYF. The CDR3 DNA reads TGTGCCACCGGGGGGCCTCTCTACGAGCAGTACTTC. Looking up the rest from reference TRBV15 and TRBJ2-7 gives the full variable domain: DAMVIQNPRYQVTQFGKPVTLSCSQTLNHNVMYWYQQKSSQAPKLLFHYYDKDFNNEADTPDNFQSRRPNTSFCFLDIRSPGLGDTAMYLCATGGPLYEQYFGPGTRLTVT.